This TCR beta chain was obtained from a study of blood T cell repertoires in COVID-19. Turning to the study itself: Material from acute and convalescent COVID-19 was sourced from the United States, Italy and Spain. In each case, the material was cDNA or gDNA derived from T cells, B-cell-depleted T cells, or PBMCs.

The CDR3 length is 16 residues. Germline V CDR1 and CDR2: ENHRY, SYGVKD. The V gene lost 2 bases and the J gene lost 4 bases, with 17 bases spanning the gap. In the authors' workflow: By means of reference gene primer amplification, nucleated cell counts were estimated. TCRdb keeps only in-frame clones here, not all; method: immunoSEQ multiplex PCR. V and J calls and clone size are those listed in that table; D and trimming were worked out from the DNA. The sample gives some 77,000 clones, about four fifths of which show up once; over 25% is in the top ten. The specimen was peripheral blood. The origin of this receptor is a man between 65 and 85 years old with acute or convalescent COVID-19. The V gene is TRBV10-3, the J gene TRBJ1-1; D is unresolved. The CDR3: CAISEVDVRMGTEAFF. CDR3 DNA sequence: TGTGCCATCAGTGAGGTTGATGTCAGGATGGGCACTGAAGCTTTCTTT.